Described below is a single T cell receptor (beta chain) sequence and its context. Its antigen specificity is not known. Base-call qualities are not available, and no considerably larger clone is one nucleotide away. For sorting, cells were stained with anti-CD3, anti-CD4, anti-CD8 and a Vbeta20 antibody from the IOTest Beta Mark kit and sorted on a FACSAria III to a purity above 98%. Peripheral blood was drawn into sodium heparin tubes, and mononuclear cells were separated by Ficoll-Paque PLUS density gradient centrifugation. Before TCRbeta deep sequencing, the CD4+ Vbeta20+, CD4+ Vbeta20-, and CD8+ T cell fractions were FACS-sorted. Isolated genomic DNA was used for TCRbeta deep sequencing. The immunoSEQ assay, provided as a commercial service, was used for both TCRbeta CDR3 sequencing and the initial data processing. From the authors' description of their analysis: IMGT was used to annotate V, D, J genes, while reads were demultiplexed, adapter and primer sequences were stripped out, and similar clones were merged through frequency-ratio clustering. TCRdb retrieved this table from immuneACCESS and kept in-frame rearrangements only. Not all clones are present; in checked studies, unresolved V genes account for under half, and no reason is known for the remainder. V and J calls and clone size follow that table, whereas D and trimming were derived from the DNA. Within this sample are approximately 860 clones, with roughly 84% of them counted one time only. The ten largest clonotypes hold about 70% of the sample.

These data are taken from a study of somatic mutations in T cells in chronic GVHD (dated by TCRdb to 2020 to 2022). From the cysteine through the phenylalanine, the CDR3 covers 14 amino acids. Only CDR3 DNA is held: 42 bases, read in frame from base 1. The germline V gene provides CDR1 SGHRS and CDR2 YFSETQ. After removal of 6 bases from V and 2 bases from J, the junction retains 2 bases not matched to a gene. The sequence was collected from a male patient in his forties or fifties with chronic graft-versus-host disease. Following a transplant, a fraction of the T cells may be traceable to the graft donor. Here the chain combines TRBV5-1 and TRBJ2-2; TRBD1 aligns with 9 central bases. Sequencing input: Vbeta20-positive CD4+ T cells from blood. Reading the label with the study, this specimen's cell subset or site is: CD4+ T cells sorted for TCR Vbeta20 (TRBV30-01) positivity by flow cytometry. The nucleotides are TGCGCCAGCAAGACAGGGGGTAACACCGGGGAGCTGTTTTTT. This encodes CASKTGGNTGELFF.